This T cell receptor (beta chain) is drawn from a study of blood T cell repertoires in COVID-19. Study at large: COVID-19 samples, acute and convalescent, were from the United States, Italy and Spain. The analysed material was cDNA or gDNA that came from T cells, B-cell-depleted T cells, or PBMCs.

Germline loops: CDR1 MNHEY, CDR2 SVGAGI. The CDR3 is 12 residues long. V dropped 10 bases and J dropped 1 base, with 10 bases sitting between them. As handled by the study authors: From reference gene primer amplification, estimates of nucleated cell counts were derived. Only in-frame clones appear in the TCRdb table, and some are missing; sequencing was by immunoSEQ multiplex PCR. V, J and clone size are taken as reported in that table, and D and trimming were inferred from the DNA itself. The table lists around 480,000 clones, approximately 88% of them singletons. The TCR originated in a woman between 50 and 59 years old with COVID-19, enrolled during active disease. Material: peripheral blood. The chain has TRBV6-5 and TRBJ1-1, with D possibly being TRBD1 (5 bases). The chain's CDR3 is CATGGANTEAFF. CDR3 DNA sequence: TGTGCCACCGGGGGAGCGAACACTGAAGCTTTCTTT.